Below, 27 T cell receptor beta chains from the same sample are listed, as sequenced in a study of T cells in Graves' hyperthyroidism and ophthalmopathy (dated by TCRdb to between 2019 and 2020). The protocol used for the library was multiplex PCR. The sequencer listed for this sample is Illumina HiSeq 2000. The TCR beta CDR3 regions were amplified from RNA transcripts. For the first round of RT-PCR on the TCR CDR3, the HTBI primer set was used together with the Qiagen OneStep RT-PCR kit. TCRdb trimmed public reads at Q25 via fastp, called clones via MiXCR and kept in-frame beta chains. A single entry per CDR3 protein holds the most common genes and DNA from its merged rows. The sample table shows a few hundred thousand distinct CDR3 sequences, and around a sixth are seen once. In total, the top ten clones hold around a sixth of the sample. Sequencing was carried out using blood. The source of these receptors is a woman in her thirties or forties with Graves' ophthalmopathy.

Many counts were recorded for this clonotype. The V gene is TRBV28, the J gene TRBJ1-5, with TRBD1 matching 8 bases. The length of the CDR3 is 14 residues. Losses at the gene ends were 6 bases for V and 7 bases for J; bases not matched to a gene: 8. In germline, CDR1 is MDHEN, CDR2 SYDVKM. The CDR3 sequence is CASRLDRDGQPQHF. The CDR3 DNA reads as TGTGCCAGCAGGTTGGACAGGGACGGGCAGCCCCAGCATTTT.

This clonotype appeared many times. The chain employs TRBV6-5 and TRBJ2-7, with 8 bases aligning to TRBD1. Trimming at V came to 4 bases and at J to 3 bases, leaving 5 bases not matched to a gene. Germline assignment: CDR1 MNHEY and CDR2 SVGAGI. CDR3 size: 14 residues. In DNA form, the CDR3 reads TGTGCCAGCAGTTCCTCAGGGGGCTTCTACGAGCAGTACTTC. Translation gives CASSSSGGFYEQYF.

This clonotype was counted between two and nine times. V and J are TRBV5-6 and TRBJ1-2; 9 bases align to TRBD1. The CDR3 totals 17 residues. CDR1 is SGHDT, CDR2 YYEEEE, per germline. J lost 1 base, V lost 1 base, and 8 bases had no gene match. The CDR3: CASSLPGQGPDNYGYTF. CDR3 DNA sequence: TGTGCCAGCAGCTTGCCGGGACAGGGTCCCGATAACTATGGCTACACCTTC.

The table lists this clonotype with many counts. The V call is TRBV20-1, the J call TRBJ2-7, with D unresolved. Germline lookup yields CDR1 DFQATT and CDR2 SNEGSKA (reference sequence). The CDR3 is 12 residues long. V lost 1 base to trimming and J lost 3 bases, with 7 bases between them. CDR3 residues: CSARGNSYEQYF. The CDR3 coding sequence is TGCAGTGCTAGAGGGAACAGCTACGAGCAGTACTTC.

This clonotype was seen many times. The CDR3 DNA follows: TGTGCCAGCAGTTTCCTTACTAGCGGGTTTAAAGAGACCCAGTACTTC. It specifies CASSFLTSGFKETQYF. The chain employs TRBV28 and TRBJ2-5, with 9 bases aligning to TRBD2. The CDR3 totals 16 residues. Per the germline V gene, CDR1 is MDHEN and CDR2 is SYDVKM. V lost 3 bases and J lost 3; bases outside the gene matches: 8. The complete variable domain, with remaining parts taken from reference TRBV28 and TRBJ2-5, reads DVKVTQSSRYLVKRTGEKVFLECVQDMDHENMFWYRQDPGLGLRLIYFSYDVKMKEKGDIPEGYSVSREKKERFSLILESASTNQTSMYLCASSFLTSGFKETQYFGPGTRLLVL.

The table lists this clonotype with many counts. This chain links TRBV4-3 with TRBJ1-2; D remains ambiguous. This CDR3 has 15 amino acids. Trimming took off 4 bases at V and 8 bases at J, with 20 bases between the two ends. Germline CDR1 and CDR2: LGHNA and YSLEER. The CDR3 region is CASSRAGTLSGGYTF. CDR3 nucleotides: TGCGCCAGCAGCCGTGCCGGCACTCTTAGCGGCGGCTACACCTTC.

This clonotype appeared many times. J is TRBJ2-7 and V is TRBV20-1; D perhaps matches TRBD2 (7 bases). Trimming took off 7 bases at V and 2 bases at J, with 15 bases between the two ends. CDR1 and CDR2 (germline): DFQATT, SNEGSKA (reference sequence). The CDR3 spans 13 residues. The CDR3 loop is CSVQGREPYEQYF. In DNA form, the CDR3 reads TGCAGTGTTCAGGGGAGGGAACCCTACGAGCAGTACTTC.

This clonotype was seen repeatedly, ten times or more. The genes are TRBV10-3 and TRBJ2-7; TRBD1 matches at 7 bases. Germline V gives CDR1 ENHRY, CDR2 SYGVKD. With V trimmed by 6 bases and J by 3 bases, 8 bases remained unmatched. The CDR3 runs to 14 residues. The CDR3 DNA reads as TGTGCCATCAGCGAGGGACAGCAATTCTACGAGCAGTACTTC. Protein sequence: CAISEGQQFYEQYF.

The V and J genes are TRBV12-3 or TRBV12-4 and TRBJ2-7; no reliable D call. V lost 0 bases to trimming and J lost 7 bases, with 4 bases between them. The CDR3 covers 11 residues. The DNA for the CDR3 is TGTGCCAGCAGTTTAGCATGGGAGCAGTACTTC. As protein: CASSLAWEQYF.

This clonotype was counted only a few times. This sequence joins TRBV6-4 and TRBJ1-2; possibly TRBD1 for D (6 bases). The CDR3 totals 17 residues. Trimming left V 5 bases short and J 5 bases short, with 24 bases between. Per the germline V gene, CDR1 is MRHNA and CDR2 is SNTAGT. The CDR3 DNA reads as TGTGCCAGCAGTCGGCTCGGACAGACCACCGCGGGTTATGGCTACACCTTC. It encodes CASSRLGQTTAGYGYTF.

As to this clonotype: Since a much larger clone is just one base distant, this may be a read error. V usage is TRBV6-4 and J usage is TRBJ2-7, with D hard to call. Trimming shortened V by 2 bases and J by 9 bases, and 5 bases separated the two germline ends. CDR1 is MRHNA, CDR2 SNTAGT, per germline. The CDR3 is made up of 10 amino acids. CDR3 region: CASSDKGQYF. CDR3 nucleotide sequence: TGTGCCAGCAGTGACAAAGGGCAGTACTTC.

Many counts were recorded for this clonotype. V and J are TRBV12-3 or TRBV12-4 and TRBJ1-1; no clear D gene. V was shortened by 4 bases and J by 1 base, with 7 bases between the two germline ends. The CDR3 totals 13 residues. Written as DNA, the CDR3 is TGTGCCAGCAGTTCGGGCCCGAACACTGAAGCTTTCTTT. The encoded protein is CASSSGPNTEAFF.

The V and J genes are TRBV18 and TRBJ2-7, with D unclear. CDR1 KGHSH and CDR2 LQKENI come from the germline V gene. Trimming left V 4 bases short and J 1 base short, with 8 bases between. This CDR3 region has 13 residues. The CDR3 reads CASSQRRSYEQYF. DNA of the CDR3: TGTGCCAGCTCACAACGTAGATCCTACGAGCAGTACTTC.

This clonotype was seen repeatedly, ten times or more. V gene TRBV20-1 combines with J gene TRBJ2-5, with 14 bases fitting TRBD2. Per the germline V gene, CDR1 is DFQATT and CDR2 is SNEGSKA (reference sequence). V lost 3 bases to trimming and J lost 8 bases; unmatched junction nucleotides: 2. This CDR3 is built from 13 residues. CDR3 coding DNA: TGCAGTGCTAGGGGGACTAGCGGGAGTACCCAGTACTTC. This gives the protein CSARGTSGSTQYF.

This clonotype was observed a handful of times. The chain is built from TRBV28 and TRBJ1-2; D unresolved. Germline assignment: CDR1 MDHEN and CDR2 SYDVKM. The CDR3 is 13 amino acids. Trimming removed 4 bases at V and 8 bases at J, with 14 bases between. The CDR3: CASSSLRVRGYTF. Written as DNA, the CDR3 is TGTGCCAGCAGTTCGTTAAGGGTGCGAGGCTACACCTTC.

The table lists this clonotype with a few counts. A much larger clone lies one base from this, so it may be a read error. The V call is TRBV11-1, the J call TRBJ1-1; TRBD1 matches 10 bases. The CDR3 has 14 amino acids. CDR1 is SGHAT, CDR2 FQDESV, per germline (reference sequence). The CDR3 DNA follows: TGTGCCAACAGCTTAGGACAGGGGGTCACTGAAGCTTTCTTT. Its translation is CANSLGQGVTEAFF.

Comments on this clonotype: A junction boundary mismatches the germline segment, possibly from a read error. The chain employs TRBV24-1 and TRBJ2-7; TRBD1 aligns across 7 bases. CDR3 length: 15 residues. CDR1 is KGHDR, CDR2 SFDVKD, per germline. The CDR3 here is CATSDNKGAHYERYF. CDR3 sequence (DNA): TGTGCCACCAGTGATAATAAGGGGGCCCACTACGAGCGGTACTTC.

Here the CDR3 DNA reads TGTGCCAGCAGTCCAGACAGGATGAACACTGAAGCTTTCTTT. Translated: CASSPDRMNTEAFF. The V and J genes are TRBV12-3 or TRBV12-4 and TRBJ1-1, with D possibly being TRBD1 (6 bases). V was cut by 5 bases and J by 0 bases, with 10 bases left in between. The CDR3 is 14 residues long.

This clonotype was seen repeatedly, ten times or more. The chain links TRBV6-2 or TRBV6-3 to TRBJ1-5; D gene unclear. V lost 10 bases and J lost 6, with 19 bases in between. The V gene's germline CDR1 is MNHEY and CDR2 SVGEGT. The CDR3 runs to 14 residues. The CDR3 loop reads CATTGLPLVQPQHF. The CDR3 DNA reads as TGTGCCACCACGGGCCTACCCCTTGTTCAGCCCCAGCATTTT.

This clonotype was seen many times. CDR3 sequence: CASSLSWAETQYF. The CDR3 nucleotides read TGTGCCAGCAGCCTATCCTGGGCGGAGACCCAGTACTTC. The chain joins TRBV11-2 to TRBJ2-5; D remains unclear. This CDR3 has 13 amino acids. The germline V gene has CDR1 SGHAT and CDR2 FQNNGV. The V gene lost 5 bases and the J gene lost 5 bases, with 12 bases spanning the gap.

This clonotype was picked up many times. The genes are TRBV12-3 or TRBV12-4 and TRBJ1-5; D not resolved. This CDR3 has 13 residues. V lost 0 bases and J 0 bases, leaving 0 bases between the germline ends. The CDR3, as DNA: TGTGCCAGCAGTTTAGCTAGCAATCAGCCCCAGCATTTT. Protein sequence: CASSLASNQPQHF.

This clonotype was counted at least ten times. The chain recombines TRBV19 with TRBJ1-5, with D perhaps TRBD1 (6 bases). Germline CDR1 LNHDA, CDR2 SQIVND (reference sequence). The CDR3 sequence is 14 residues long. The ends were cut back, 7 bases at V and 9 bases at J, with 19 bases in the middle. CDR3 loop: CASIGGAELGPQHF. Written as DNA, the CDR3 is TGTGCCAGTATAGGGGGAGCGGAGCTTGGGCCCCAGCATTTT.

The sample holds a few counts of this clonotype. The chain uses TRBV28 and TRBJ2-7, with 9 bases fitting TRBD1. Germline loops: CDR1 MDHEN, CDR2 SYDVKM. V shed 2 bases, J shed 7 bases, and the junction held 6 bases outside the gene matches. The CDR3 has 14 residues. CDR3 residues: CASSLPDRGREQYF. Written as DNA, the CDR3 is TGTGCCAGCAGTTTACCGGACAGGGGACGGGAGCAGTACTTC.

This clonotype showed up many times. The chain recombines TRBV7-6 with TRBJ1-6, with a weak D call TRBD1 (6 bases). V lost 1 base, J lost 8 bases, and 9 bases lay in between. The CDR3 runs to 14 residues. Germline V lookup: CDR1 SGHVS, CDR2 FNYEAQ. As DNA, the CDR3 is TGTGCCAGCAGCTTAGAGCCAGGGGATTCACCCCTCCACTTT. This gives the protein CASSLEPGDSPLHF.

This clonotype was counted at least ten times. The chain employs TRBV7-8 and TRBJ1-1; D unresolved. Germline V lookup: CDR1 SGHVS, CDR2 FQNEAQ. The CDR3 runs 14 residues. The ends were cut back, 1 base at V and 4 bases at J, with 10 bases in the middle. The CDR3 spells CASSLDEVTTEAFF. In DNA form, the CDR3 reads TGTGCCAGCAGCTTAGATGAGGTTACCACTGAAGCTTTCTTT.

This clonotype was counted at least ten times. V and J are TRBV30 and TRBJ1-3; 8 bases align to TRBD1. Looked up from germline, CDR1 is GTSNPN and CDR2 is SVGIG (reference sequence). After removal of 6 bases from V and 0 bases from J, the junction contained 7 bases not matched to a gene. The CDR3 has 15 amino acids. This CDR3 reads CACGDRRTSGNTIYF. DNA of the CDR3: TGTGCCTGCGGGGACAGGCGAACCTCTGGAAACACCATATATTTT.

The rearrangement joins TRBV20-1 to TRBJ1-3, with D hard to call. The germline V and J ends were trimmed by 1 base and 4 bases, with 14 bases remaining between them. Germline-derived CDR1 and CDR2 are DFQATT and SNEGSKA (reference sequence). The CDR3 totals 15 residues. The CDR3 loop reads CSARVTTDDGNTIYF. CDR3 bases: TGCAGTGCTAGAGTCACCACGGACGACGGAAACACCATATATTTT.